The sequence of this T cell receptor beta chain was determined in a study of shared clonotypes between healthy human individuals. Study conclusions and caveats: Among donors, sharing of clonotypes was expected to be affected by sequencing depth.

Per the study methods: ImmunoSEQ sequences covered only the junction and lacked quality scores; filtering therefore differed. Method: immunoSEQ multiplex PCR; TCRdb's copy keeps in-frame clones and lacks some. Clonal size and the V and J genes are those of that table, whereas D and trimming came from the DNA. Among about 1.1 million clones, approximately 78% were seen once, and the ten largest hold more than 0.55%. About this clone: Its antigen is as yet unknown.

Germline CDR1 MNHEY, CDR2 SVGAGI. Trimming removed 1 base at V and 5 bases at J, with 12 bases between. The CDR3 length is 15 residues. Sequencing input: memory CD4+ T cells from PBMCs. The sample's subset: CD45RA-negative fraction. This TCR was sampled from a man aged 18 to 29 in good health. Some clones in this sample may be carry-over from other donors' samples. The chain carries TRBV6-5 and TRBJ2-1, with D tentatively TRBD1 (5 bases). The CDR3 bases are TGTGCCAGCAGTTACTTGTGGCAGGGAAACAATGAGCAGTTCTTC. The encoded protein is CASSYLWQGNNEQFF.